This entry lists 28 T cell receptor beta chains sequenced from one sample in a study of T-cell reconstitution after alpha-beta-depleted transplantation in children. It was with unique molecular identifiers that the TCRbeta library was prepared. Each CDR3 protein is one row after TCRdb ran MiXCR on the PCR reads. The table shows approximately 150,000 distinct CDR3 sequences, with roughly 9% occurring only once. The specimen comprised PBMCs, mostly from graft donor cells, sampled 180 days after TCRalphabeta/CD19-depleted stem cell transplant. These TCRs come from a female patient between 2 and 15 years old who had a stem cell transplant for congenital amegakaryocytic thrombocytopenia, so the T cells may come from the graft donor.

Regarding this clonotype: This could be a read error, since a much larger clone is one nucleotide away. The rearrangement links TRBV5-1 to TRBJ2-7; perhaps TRBD2 as D (5 bases). The germline V gene has CDR1 SGHRS and CDR2 YFSETQ. The CDR3 totals 16 residues. The germline V and J ends were trimmed by 0 bases and 1 base, with 14 bases remaining between them. The CDR3 nucleotides read TGCGCCAGCAGCTTGGAGCCGAGACGAGGGTCCTACGAGCAGTACTTC. It specifies CASSLEPRRGSYEQYF.

The sample holds many counts of this clonotype. The rearrangement links TRBV28 to TRBJ2-5, with 16 positions matching TRBD2. Germline assignment: CDR1 MDHEN and CDR2 SYDVKM. J lost 5 bases, V lost 1 base, and 7 bases had no gene match. This CDR3 has 18 amino acids. As DNA, the CDR3 is TGTGCCAGCAGTTTATCGGGACTAGCGGGAGGGCCAGGCGAGACCCAGTACTTC. Protein: CASSLSGLAGGPGETQYF.

The V call is TRBV3-1, the J call TRBJ1-1; the D gene is possibly TRBD1 (6 bases). V lost 3 bases to trimming and J lost 1 base, with 15 bases between them. This CDR3 contains 16 residues. Germline CDR1 and CDR2: LGHDT and YNNKEL (reference sequence). The DNA of the CDR3 is TGTGCCAGCAGCCACGAAATAACAGGGTCGAACACTGAAGCTTTCTTT. It specifies CASSHEITGSNTEAFF. The whole variable domain, remainder taken from reference TRBV3-1 and TRBJ1-1, is DTAVSQTPKYLVTQMGNDKSIKCEQNLGHDTMYWYKQDSKKFLKIMFSYNNKELIINETVPNRFSPKSPDKAHLNLHINSLELGDSAVYFCASSHEITGSNTEAFFGQGTRLTVV.

The chain uses TRBV7-2 and TRBJ2-7; D is unclear. The ends were cut back, 3 bases at V and 1 base at J, with 7 bases in the middle. The CDR3 length is 13 residues. Germline assignment: CDR1 SGHTA and CDR2 FQGNSA. CDR3 DNA sequence: TGTGCCAGCAGCTTGGCGATTTCCTACGAGCAGTACTTC. Amino acids: CASSLAISYEQYF.

The sample holds many counts of this clonotype. V and J are TRBV20-1 and TRBJ2-3, with D unresolved. The CDR3 sequence is 15 residues long. The V end was cut by 0 bases, the J end by 0 bases, with 10 bases between. Germline values: CDR1 DFQATT, CDR2 SNEGSKA (reference sequence). Here the CDR3 reads CSARERRSSTDTQYF. The CDR3 DNA reads as TGCAGTGCTAGAGAGCGCCGATCTAGCACAGATACGCAGTATTTT.

This clonotype was observed many times. The J gene is TRBJ2-7, the V gene TRBV11-2; 8 nucleotides line up with TRBD2. CDR1 is SGHAT, CDR2 FQNNGV, per germline. Trimming took 6 bases from V and 4 from J; bases not matched to a gene: 5. The CDR3 consists of 13 residues. CDR3 in amino acids: CASSSGEIYEQYF. The CDR3 DNA reads TGTGCCAGCAGTAGCGGGGAAATTTACGAGCAGTACTTC.

This clonotype was counted many times. V usage is TRBV20-1 and J usage is TRBJ2-2; 7 nucleotides agree with TRBD1. Germline-derived CDR1 and CDR2 are DFQATT and SNEGSKA (reference sequence). The CDR3 consists of 14 residues. The junction had 5 bases not matched to a gene; V was cut back by 4 bases and J by 3 bases. CDR3 nucleotides: TGCAGTGCTACCGGGGACAGCTACACCGGGGAGCTGTTTTTT. Protein: CSATGDSYTGELFF.

This clonotype appeared a few times. The chain combines TRBV28 with TRBJ1-2, with 7 nucleotides matching TRBD1. J gave up 2 bases and V 6 bases, and 15 bases lay outside the gene matches. Germline V gives CDR1 MDHEN, CDR2 SYDVKM. The CDR3 loop spans 17 amino acids. The CDR3 loop reads CASRPYRGHLMNYGYTF. In DNA, the CDR3 is TGTGCCAGCAGGCCCTACAGGGGACATTTGATGAACTATGGCTACACCTTC.

This clonotype has a count of ten or more. The V and J genes are TRBV12-3 or TRBV12-4 and TRBJ2-2; D ambiguous. V was clipped by 6 bases and J by 6 bases, with 11 bases between them. The CDR3 is 13 residues long. The DNA for the CDR3 is TGTGCCAGCAGAGCTAGTTTCGCCGGGGAGCTGTTTTTT. Translated, it gives CASRASFAGELFF.

Worth noting for this clonotype: This may arise from a read error, as a much more abundant clone is one base away. The CDR3 region has the DNA TGTGCCGGCAGTAGTAGCGGGAGGGCCCATGAGCAGTTCTTC. Amino acid sequence: CAGSSSGRAHEQFF. V and J are TRBV7-8 and TRBJ2-1, with 11 bases identical to TRBD2. The germline gives CDR1 SGHVS, CDR2 FQNEAQ. This CDR3 is 14 amino acids long. Based on the CDR3 plus reference TRBV7-8 and TRBJ2-1, the full variable domain is GAGVSQSPRYKVAKRGQDVALRCDPISGHVSLFWYQQALGQGPEFLTYFQNEAQLDKSGLPSDRFFAERPEGSVSTLKIQRTQQEDSAVYLCAGSSSGRAHEQFFGPGTRLTVL.

The rearrangement links TRBV30 to TRBJ2-3; no clear D. Germline loops: CDR1 GTSNPN, CDR2 SVGIG (reference sequence). This CDR3 has 14 residues. V was clipped by 0 bases and J by 6 bases, with 13 bases between them. CDR3 in amino acids: CAWSVVSHWDTQYF. The CDR3 DNA reads as TGTGCCTGGAGTGTAGTTAGCCATTGGGATACGCAGTATTTT. Drawing the rest from reference TRBV30 and TRBJ2-3, the complete variable domain is SQTIHQWPATLVQPVGSPLSLECTVEGTSNPNLYWYRQAAGRGLQLLFYSVGIGQISSEVPQNLSASRPQDRQFILSSKKLLLSDSGFYLCAWSVVSHWDTQYFGPGTRLTVL.

V is TRBV4-3 and J is TRBJ2-1; D perhaps matches TRBD2 (7 bases). Looked up from germline, CDR1 is LGHNA and CDR2 is YSLEER. CDR3 length: 16 amino acids. V gave up 0 bases and J gave up 10 bases, with 19 bases separating them. CDR3 nucleotides: TGCGCCAGCAGCCAAGATCTCTTAAGCGGGACACAGGAGCAGTTCTTC. This gives the protein CASSQDLLSGTQEQFF.

This chain links TRBV24-1 with TRBJ2-3; a weak D match, TRBD1 (5 bases). Trimming took 6 bases from V and 0 from J, leaving 15 bases between them. Germline V lookup: CDR1 KGHDR, CDR2 SFDVKD. CDR3 size: 16 residues. The CDR3 spells CATSNTWTSSTDTQYF. CDR3 nucleotide sequence: TGTGCCACCAGTAACACCTGGACAAGTAGCACAGATACGCAGTATTTT.

This clonotype has only a few counts. The chain employs TRBV20-1 and TRBJ2-5; either TRBD1 or TRBD2 may fit D (5 bases each). CDR1 is DFQATT and CDR2 is SNEGSKA in the germline V gene (reference sequence). The CDR3 sequence is 14 residues long. V gave up 1 base and J gave up 0 bases, with 9 bases separating them. CDR3 amino acids: CSARGDLYQETQYF. The CDR3 coding sequence is TGCAGTGCTAGAGGGGACCTGTACCAAGAGACCCAGTACTTC.

This clonotype has ten or more counts. The J gene is TRBJ1-4, the V gene TRBV12-3 or TRBV12-4; D remains unclear. The CDR3 has 11 residues. V was pared by 6 bases and J by 6 bases, with 5 bases between. CDR3 loop: CASRDDEKLFF. The CDR3 DNA is TGTGCCAGCAGGGACGATGAAAAACTGTTTTTT.

The V and J genes are TRBV19 and TRBJ1-1, with TRBD1 matching 9 bases. V was clipped by 5 bases and J by 5 bases; unmatched bases: 6. The CDR3 extends over 14 amino acids. Germline V gene lookup returns CDR1 LNHDA and CDR2 SQIVND (reference sequence). The CDR3 sequence: CASSLPTGGTEAFF. The CDR3 DNA reads TGTGCCAGTAGTCTCCCGACAGGGGGTACTGAAGCTTTCTTT.

This clonotype was observed at least ten times. The chain combines TRBV28 with TRBJ2-2, with a weak D call TRBD2 (7 bases). V was clipped by 9 bases and J by 4 bases, with 15 bases between them. The CDR3 length is 14 residues. Germline V gene data show CDR1 as MDHEN and CDR2 as SYDVKM. CDR3 loop: CARGGLACTGELFF. In nucleotides, the CDR3 is TGTGCCAGGGGGGGGCTAGCGTGCACCGGGGAGCTGTTTTTT.

This clonotype was seen ten or more times. This sequence joins TRBV20-1 and TRBJ2-7; D unresolved. Trimming cost V 2 bases and J 1 base, with 15 bases left between them. CDR1 is DFQATT, CDR2 SNEGSKA, per germline (reference sequence). This CDR3 is 15 amino acids long. The CDR3 DNA is TGCAGTGCTAGATTTTGGGGAACAAGGTCCTACGAGCAGTACTTC. This codes for CSARFWGTRSYEQYF.

This clonotype has at least ten counts. The chain couples TRBV5-1 to TRBJ2-7; a weak D match, TRBD1 (6 bases). The germline CDR1 and CDR2 sequences are SGHRS and YFSETQ. CDR3 length equals 13 residues. V was cut by 0 bases and J by 3 bases, with 7 bases left in between. DNA of the CDR3: TGCGCCAGCAGCTTGGGGGACATCTACGAGCAGTACTTC. It specifies CASSLGDIYEQYF.

This clonotype was counted many times. The chain links TRBV20-1 to TRBJ2-7, with D maybe TRBD2 (6 bases). V lost 2 bases and J 6 bases, leaving 17 bases between the germline ends. There are 14 residues in the CDR3. In germline, CDR1 is DFQATT, CDR2 SNEGSKA (reference sequence). The CDR3, as DNA: TGCAGTGCTAGACTCTCCGGGACTCGGGGCGAGCAGTACTTC. Translation gives CSARLSGTRGEQYF.

This clonotype has ten or more counts. The chain links TRBV10-2 to TRBJ1-1; D gene ambiguous. V was pared by 7 bases and J by 4 bases, with 16 bases between. CDR1 WSHSY and CDR2 SAAADI come from the germline V gene. The CDR3 sequence is 14 residues long. DNA for the CDR3: TGCGCCAGCAATTGGACGCCTTTGGGCACTGAAGCTTTCTTT. Protein: CASNWTPLGTEAFF.

This clonotype was found many times. The chain is built from TRBV20-1 and TRBJ1-1; 7 nucleotides match TRBD1. The CDR3 is made up of 16 amino acids. Germline CDR1 reads DFQATT; CDR2 reads SNEGSKA (reference sequence). V lost 0 bases and J lost 0; bases outside the gene matches: 7. CDR3 coding DNA: TGCAGTGCTAGAGATCTACCGGGACAGATGAACACTGAAGCTTTCTTT. It yields the protein CSARDLPGQMNTEAFF.

This clonotype came up many times. V is TRBV18 and J is TRBJ2-1; D is ambiguous. Per germline, CDR1 KGHSH and CDR2 LQKENI. This CDR3 is 15 amino acids long. V dropped 2 bases and J dropped 10 bases, with 18 bases sitting between them. CDR3 loop: CASSPGPRGVPEQFF. The DNA of the CDR3 is TGTGCCAGCTCACCAGGGCCCCGTGGAGTTCCGGAGCAGTTCTTC.

In this sample, this clonotype turned up many times. This chain connects TRBV3-1 to TRBJ1-3; D not resolved. V lost 0 bases and J lost 6, with 3 bases in between. Germline V gene data show CDR1 as LGHDT and CDR2 as YNNKEL (reference sequence). The CDR3 is 12 amino acids. The CDR3 coding sequence is TGTGCCAGCAGCCAAGATAAAAACACCATATATTTT. Its protein product is CASSQDKNTIYF.

This clonotype was seen many times. V gene TRBV28 combines with J gene TRBJ1-5; no firm D call. V lost 5 bases, J lost 4 bases, and 15 bases lay in between. Germline assignment: CDR1 MDHEN and CDR2 SYDVKM. The CDR3 loop spans 15 amino acids. In DNA, the CDR3 is TGTGCCAGCAGTCCTTTTTGGCTTCCAAATCAGCCCCAGCATTTT. It translates to CASSPFWLPNQPQHF.

The chain joins TRBV5-1 to TRBJ2-1, with D hard to call. Trimming shortened V by 0 bases and J by 3 bases, and 7 bases separated the two germline ends. Germline V gene data show CDR1 as SGHRS and CDR2 as YFSETQ. The CDR3 is 14 residues long. In DNA, the CDR3 is TGCGCCAGCAGCTTGGTGGGTCACTACAATGAGCAGTTCTTC. Translated: CASSLVGHYNEQFF.

This clonotype has at least ten counts. The chain recombines TRBV7-6 with TRBJ2-5; D might be TRBD1 or TRBD2, each matching 5 bases. V lost 1 base, J lost 4 bases, and 10 bases lay in between. The length of the CDR3 is 14 residues. CDR1 is SGHVS, CDR2 FNYEAQ, per germline. The CDR3: CASSLEGAGETQYF. As DNA, the CDR3 is TGTGCCAGCAGCTTAGAAGGGGCGGGAGAGACCCAGTACTTC.

The chain carries TRBV19 and TRBJ1-1, with no clear D. CDR3 length: 13 residues. The germline V gene has CDR1 LNHDA and CDR2 SQIVND (reference sequence). V lost 4 bases and J lost 4, with 10 bases in between. CDR3 residues: CASSKGWGTEAFF. The CDR3 DNA reads as TGTGCCAGTAGTAAAGGATGGGGCACTGAAGCTTTCTTT.